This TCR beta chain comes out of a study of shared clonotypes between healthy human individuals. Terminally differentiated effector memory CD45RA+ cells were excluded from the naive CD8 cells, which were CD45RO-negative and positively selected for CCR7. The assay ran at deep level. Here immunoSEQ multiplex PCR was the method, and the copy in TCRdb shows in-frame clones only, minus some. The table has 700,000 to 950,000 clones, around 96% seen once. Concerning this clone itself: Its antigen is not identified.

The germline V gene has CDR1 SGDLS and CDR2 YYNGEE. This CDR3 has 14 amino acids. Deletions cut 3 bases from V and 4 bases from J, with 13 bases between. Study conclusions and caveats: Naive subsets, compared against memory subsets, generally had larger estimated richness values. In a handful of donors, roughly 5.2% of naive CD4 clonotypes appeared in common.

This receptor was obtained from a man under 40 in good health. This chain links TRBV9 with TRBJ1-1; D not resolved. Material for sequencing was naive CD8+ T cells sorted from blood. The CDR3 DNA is TGTGCCAGCAGCGGACCCCGGGGAGGCACTGAAGCTTTCTTT. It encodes CASSGPRGGTEAFF.